This entry features one T cell receptor (beta chain) sequence. The CDR3 length is 13 residues. V lost 6 bases and J 3 bases, leaving 10 bases between the germline ends. Germline V gene lookup returns CDR1 SNHLY and CDR2 FYNNEI. Study processing details: From reference gene primer amplification, estimates of nucleated cell counts were derived. Data came from immunoSEQ multiplex PCR; TCRdb stores just in-frame clones and leaves some out. D and trimming were read from the DNA, whereas the V and J calls and clone size are those reported in that table. This table has 380,000 or so clones, approximately 80% appearing once. The data stem from a study of blood T cell repertoires in COVID-19. Study information: COVID-19 samples, acute and convalescent, were from the United States, Italy and Spain. T cells, B-cell-depleted T cells, or PBMCs provided the cDNA or gDNA that served as material.

Specimen: peripheral blood. The receptor comes from a human donor with acute or convalescent COVID-19. The donor label of this sample is uncertain. V gene TRBV2 combines with J gene TRBJ2-3; perhaps TRBD1 as D (5 bases). The CDR3 DNA sequence: TGTGCCAGCAGCAGGGAAAGGACAGATACGCAGTATTTT. As protein: CASSRERTDTQYF.